What follows is one T cell receptor beta chain and its context. The antigen is undetermined. The CDR3 spans 14 residues. Germline CDR1 reads SGHNT; CDR2 reads YYREEE (reference sequence). V lost 0 bases and J 0 bases, leaving 7 bases between the germline ends. As handled by the study authors: Some 56,000 patient and just over 95,000 healthy donor TCRbeta sequences came from Tregs. The method was immunoSEQ multiplex PCR; TCRdb's version includes in-frame clones alone and lacks a portion of them. D and trimming come from the DNA, and the V and J calls and clone size come from that table. The sample records roughly 23,000 clones, about 90% being singletons. The sample belongs to a study of B cell selection in AIRE deficiency. Study-level results: Shared Treg sequences had shorter CDR3s, biased toward rearrangements with few non-templated insertions. Approximately 30% of healthy-donor shared Treg TCRbeta sequences appeared in patient Tconv cells.

Sorted regulatory T cells were CD4-positive, CD25-high and CD127-low or negative. Controls came from healthy donors unrelated to patients. The clonotype originates from a human donor in good health. The rearrangement joins TRBV5-4 to TRBJ2-7; no reliable D call. The sample taken for sequencing was CD4+CD25+ Tregs sorted from PBMCs. The CDR3 protein is CASSLEGSSYEQYF. CDR3 coding DNA: TGTGCCAGCAGCTTGGAGGGAAGCTCCTACGAGCAGTACTTC. Supplemented by reference TRBV5-4 and TRBJ2-7, the full variable domain reads ETGVTQSPTHLIKTRGQQVTLRCSSQSGHNTVSWYQQALGQGPQFIFQYYREEENGRGNFPPRFSGLQFPNYSSELNVNALELDDSALYLCASSLEGSSYEQYFGPGTRLTVT.